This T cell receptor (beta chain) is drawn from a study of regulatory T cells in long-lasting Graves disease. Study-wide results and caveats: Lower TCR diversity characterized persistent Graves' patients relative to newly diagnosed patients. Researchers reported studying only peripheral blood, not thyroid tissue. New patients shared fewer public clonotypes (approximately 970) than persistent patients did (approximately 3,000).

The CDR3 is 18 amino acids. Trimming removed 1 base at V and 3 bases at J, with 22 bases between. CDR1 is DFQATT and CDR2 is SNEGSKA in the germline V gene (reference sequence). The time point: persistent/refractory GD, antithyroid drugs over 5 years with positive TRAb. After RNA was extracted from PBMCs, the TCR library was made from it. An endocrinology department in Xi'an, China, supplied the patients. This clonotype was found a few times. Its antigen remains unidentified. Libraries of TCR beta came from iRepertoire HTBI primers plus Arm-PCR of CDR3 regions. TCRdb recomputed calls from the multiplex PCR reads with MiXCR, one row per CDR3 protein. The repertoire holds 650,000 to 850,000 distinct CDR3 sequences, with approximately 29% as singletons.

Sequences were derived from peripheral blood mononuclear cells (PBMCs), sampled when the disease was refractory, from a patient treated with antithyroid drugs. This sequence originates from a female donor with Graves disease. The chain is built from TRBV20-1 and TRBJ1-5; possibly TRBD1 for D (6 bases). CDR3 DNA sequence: TGCAGTGCTAGAGCAGCCCGGGGGGGCCGGGGGCCCAATCAGCCCCAGCATTTT. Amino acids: CSARAARGGRGPNQPQHF.